Listed below are T cell receptor beta chains from one sample, sequenced in a study of blood T cell repertoires in COVID-19. Assay: immunoSEQ multiplex PCR; the TCRdb copy retains only in-frame clones and omits some. In the table there are under 350,000 clones, roughly 86% of which are singletons. The sequencing input was peripheral blood. The receptor source for this set is a man younger than 30 with active or convalescent COVID-19. The CDR3 runs from the conserved cysteine through the conserved F or W. A D gene is named only where the DNA matches it firmly. A row's size may be missing; if present it is once, few, many or a size class.

TRBJ1-4	TRBD1	TRBV6-6	.	TGTGCCAGCAGTCGGGGACAGGGCGGAGAAAAACTGTTTTTT	CASSRGQGGEKLFF
TRBJ2-7	TRBD1	TRBV9	.	TGTGCCAGCAGCAAAGGACAGGGGGCCTCCTACGAGCAGTACTTC	CASSKGQGASYEQYF
TRBJ2-5	.	TRBV28	.	TGTGCCAGCAGTTTACCAGGGATAGAGACCCAGTACTTC	CASSLPGIETQYF
TRBJ2-3	.	TRBV14	.	TGTGCCAGCAGCCTCCTTTTGTGGGGGGGCCCAGATACGCAGTATTTT	CASSLLLWGGPDTQYF
TRBJ1-5	.	TRBV19	once	TGTGCCAGTAGTATTGGGGGGGTCGAGCAGCATTTT	CASSIGGVEQHF
TRBJ2-7	.	TRBV2	once	TGTGCCAGCAGTTGGACAGCAGAAGGGGAGCAGTACTTC	CASSWTAEGEQYF
TRBJ1-3	.	TRBV6-6	.	TGTGCCAGCAAACGGGGAGACGGGGGAAACACCATATATTTT	CASKRGDGGNTIYF
TRBJ1-5	TRBD1	TRBV27	.	TGTGCCAGCAGCCCTAGACAGGGGGCGAAGCAGCCCCAGCATTTT	CASSPRQGAKQPQHF
TRBJ1-2	TRBD1	TRBV29-1	once	TGCAGCGCTGGACAGGGGGATGGCTACACCTTC	CSAGQGDGYTF
TRBJ2-7	.	TRBV2	.	TGTGCCAGCAGTGGGGCGCCGTTCTACGAGCAGTACTTC	CASSGAPFYEQYF
TRBJ1-3	.	TRBV28	.	TGTGCCAGCAGCCCTCCTGTCGGGGGAGGTAGTGGAAACACCATATATTTT	CASSPPVGGGSGNTIYF
TRBJ2-7	TRBD2	TRBV29-1	.	TGCAGCGTCGAGGCGACTAGCGGGGCCTACGAGCAGTACTTC	CSVEATSGAYEQYF
TRBJ2-3	TRBD2	TRBV9	.	TGTGCCAGCAGCGTATCTAGCGGATACACAGATACGCAGTATTTT	CASSVSSGYTDTQYF
TRBJ2-5	TRBD2	TRBV5-1	.	TGCGCCAGCAGCACTAGCGGGACGGAGACCCAGTACTTC	CASSTSGTETQYF
TRBJ1-3	.	TRBV24-1	.	TGTGCCACCAGTGATCCCAAGAGCTCTGGAAACACCATATATTTT	CATSDPKSSGNTIYF
TRBJ1-1	.	TRBV6-5	.	TGTGCCAGCTTTAGAGGGAAGAACACTGAAGCTTTCTTT	CASFRGKNTEAFF
TRBJ2-1	.	TRBV30	.	TGTGCCTGGAAGTTGAGTTACAATGAGCAGTTCTTC	CAWKLSYNEQFF
TRBJ1-1	.	TRBV12-5	.	TGTGCTAGTGGTCAGGACTGGGCCACTGAAGCTTTCTTT	CASGQDWATEAFF
TRBJ2-4	.	TRBV6-1	.	TGTGCCAGCAGTGAAGTACTAGCCAAAAACATTCAGTACTTC	CASSEVLAKNIQYF
TRBJ2-3	TRBD2	TRBV24-1	.	TGTGCCACCAGTGATTCGTGGGAGGGGTCAGATACGCAGTATTTT	CATSDSWEGSDTQYF
TRBJ1-6	.	TRBV6-5	.	TGTGCCAGCAGTTACTCTCGAGGGCCCTATTCACCCCTCCACTTT	CASSYSRGPYSPLHF
TRBJ1-6	.	TRBV3-1/TRBV3-2	.	TGTGCCAGCAGCCAGACAGGCCGATCACCCCTCCACTTT	CASSQTGRSPLHF
TRBJ2-4	TRBD1	TRBV6-1	.	TGTGCCAGCAGTGGACTGGACAGGCTAGCCAAAAACATTCAGTACTTC	CASSGLDRLAKNIQYF
TRBJ2-3	.	TRBV9	.	TGTGCCAGCAGCCCCAGAGGGGATACGCAGTATTTT	CASSPRGDTQYF
TRBJ2-3	TRBD2	TRBV3-1/TRBV3-2	.	TGTGCCAGCAGCCAAGATCTTCAGGGAGCGGGGGGAGGGACAGATACGCAGTATTTT	CASSQDLQGAGGGTDTQYF
TRBJ2-7	.	TRBV27	.	TGTGCCAGCAGTTTGGGGAGCAGCTCCTACGAGCAGTACTTC	CASSLGSSSYEQYF
TRBJ1-5	.	TRBV19	.	TGTGCCAGTAGTATAGGGTTTACGCGGAGTTTTGGTCGGGATCAGCCCCAGCATTTT	CASSIGFTRSFGRDQPQHF
TRBJ2-1	TRBD2	TRBV4-2	.	TGTGCCAGCAGCCAATTCGGGCGGGAGTCTTTCTATGAGCAGTTCTTC	CASSQFGRESFYEQFF
TRBJ2-2	.	TRBV7-3	.	TGTGCCAGCAGCATAAACCTCGGCACCGGGGAGCTGTTTTTT	CASSINLGTGELFF
TRBJ1-2	.	TRBV10-3	.	TGTGCCACTCTAAGGGGCTTGGAGAGCGATGGCTACACCTTC	CATLRGLESDGYTF
TRBJ2-7	.	TRBV10-3	.	TGTGCCATCAGTGACAGGTCCTACGAGCAGTACTTC	CAISDRSYEQYF
TRBJ2-7	.	TRBV4-2	few	TGTGCCAGCAGCCAAGTGGCTTCTAGAGGGTTCCCCGAGCAGTACTTC	CASSQVASRGFPEQYF
TRBJ2-5	.	TRBV7-9	.	TGTGCCAGCAGCTGGGGATCGGACAGCAACCAAGAGACCCAGTACTTC	CASSWGSDSNQETQYF
TRBJ1-1	.	TRBV7-2	.	TGTGCCAGCAGCTTAGCGCGGGGGGGGGAAGCTTTCTTT	CASSLARGGEAFF
TRBJ1-4	.	TRBV4-2	.	TGTGCCAGCAGCCAAGAGTTTATGGCAGGGGTGGGAAAACTGTTTTTT	CASSQEFMAGVGKLFF
TRBJ2-5	.	TRBV12-1	.	TGTGCCAGCAGCCTCCGGGACAGTCAAGAGACCCAGTACTTC	CASSLRDSQETQYF
TRBJ2-3	TRBD2	TRBV7-2	once	TGTGCCAGCAGCACAGGACTAGCGGAAACAGATACGCAGTATTTT	CASSTGLAETDTQYF
TRBJ2-1	.	TRBV27	.	TGTGCCAGCACGCCCCGGTGGCAGGGGACGTACAATGAGCAGTTCTTC	CASTPRWQGTYNEQFF
TRBJ2-3	.	TRBV6-5	.	TGTGCCAGCAGTTTGACAGACACAGATACGCAGTATTTT	CASSLTDTDTQYF